This T cell receptor beta chain is from a study of high-grade serous ovarian cancer treatment subgroups. Study conclusions and caveats: Repertoire similarity ranged roughly 0.11 to 0.85 between tumors of one patient.

Worth noting for this clone: Its specificity is not known.

Here immunoSEQ multiplex PCR was the method, and the copy in TCRdb shows in-frame clones only, minus some. This sample has fewer than 35,000 clones; about 88% occur once, and the top ten carry 2.1%. The germline CDR1 and CDR2 sequences are MDHEN and SYDVKM. V was trimmed by 10 bases and J by 4 bases, leaving 13 bases between them. The CDR3 contains 13 residues. Tumor samples were obtained before definitive surgery or chemotherapy. This clonotype was obtained from a human donor with high-grade serous ovarian cancer. The material sequenced was tumor tissue. This chain joins TRBV28 and TRBJ1-4; D remains unclear. The CDR3 reads CATRWPNNEKLFF. The CDR3 DNA reads as TGTGCCACCAGGTGGCCGAATAATGAAAAACTGTTTTTT.